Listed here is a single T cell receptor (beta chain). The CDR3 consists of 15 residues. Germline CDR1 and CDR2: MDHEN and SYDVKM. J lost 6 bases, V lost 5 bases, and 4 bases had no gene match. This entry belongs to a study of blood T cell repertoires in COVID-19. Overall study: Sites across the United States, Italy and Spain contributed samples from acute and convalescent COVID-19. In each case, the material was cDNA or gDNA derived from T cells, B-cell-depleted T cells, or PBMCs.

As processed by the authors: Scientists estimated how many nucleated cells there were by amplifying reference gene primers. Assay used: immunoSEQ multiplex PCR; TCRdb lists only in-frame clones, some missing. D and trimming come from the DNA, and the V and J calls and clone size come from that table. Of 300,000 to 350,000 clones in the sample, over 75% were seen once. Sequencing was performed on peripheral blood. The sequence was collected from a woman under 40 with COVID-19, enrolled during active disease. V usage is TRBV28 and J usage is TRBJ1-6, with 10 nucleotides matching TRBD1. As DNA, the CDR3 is TGTGCCAGCAGTGATGACAGGGGGCTTAATTCACCCCTCCACTTT. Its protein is CASSDDRGLNSPLHF. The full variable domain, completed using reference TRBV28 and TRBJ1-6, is DVKVTQSSRYLVKRTGEKVFLECVQDMDHENMFWYRQDPGLGLRLIYFSYDVKMKEKGDIPEGYSVSREKKERFSLILESASTNQTSMYLCASSDDRGLNSPLHFGNGTRLTVT.